A selection of T cell receptor beta chains follows, all from one sample in a study of T cell repertoires in ileal Crohn's disease. TCRdb's table, derived via immunoSEQ multiplex PCR, lists solely in-frame clones and lacks some. The data show under 6,500 clones, roughly 87% seen once. Sequences were obtained from ileal tissue. Receptor source: an adult with Crohn's disease. The CDR3 runs from the conserved cysteine through the conserved F or W. The order of the fields is clone size, D gene, J gene, V gene, CDR3 protein, CDR3 DNA. The D gene is left open where the match is weak. The listing skips clone size in some rows; elsewhere it reads once, few, many or a size class.

>NA|TRBD1|TRBJ2-7|TRBV15
CATSRPGTGGDYEQYF
TGTGCCACCAGCAGGCCCGGGACAGGGGGGGACTACGAGCAGTACTTC
>NA|NA|TRBJ2-7|TRBV28
CASSFGRGSHEQYF
TGTGCCAGCAGTTTTGGGCGTGGGAGCCACGAGCAGTACTTC
>NA|NA|TRBJ2-1|TRBV19
CASSINILGGGNEQFF
TGTGCCAGTAGTATAAATATTCTGGGTGGCGGGAATGAGCAGTTCTTC
>NA|NA|TRBJ2-7|TRBV27
CASSLRRGYEQYF
TGTGCCAGCAGTTTAAGGAGGGGATACGAGCAGTACTTC
>NA|NA|TRBJ1-5|TRBV9
CASSVEGSSNQPQHF
TGTGCCAGCAGCGTAGAGGGGTCGAGCAATCAGCCCCAGCATTTT
>NA|NA|TRBJ1-3|TRBV19
CASSIGTSSGNTIYF
TGTGCCAGTAGTATAGGAACGAGCTCTGGAAACACCATATATTTT
>NA|TRBD1|TRBJ2-7|TRBV13
CASSHSDRGLSSYEQYF
TGTGCCAGCAGCCATTCGGACAGGGGCCTCAGCTCCTACGAGCAGTACTTC
>NA|TRBD1|TRBJ1-1|TRBV29-1
CSAGTGGVNTEAFF
TGCAGCGCCGGGACAGGAGGGGTGAACACTGAAGCTTTCTTT
>NA|TRBD1|TRBJ1-4|TRBV4-3
CASRRDRGINEKLFF
TGCGCCAGCAGGCGTGACAGGGGAATAAACGAAAAACTGTTTTTT
>NA|TRBD1|TRBJ1-1|TRBV7-9
CASSLKGTGMNTEAFF
TGTGCCAGCAGCTTAAAAGGGACAGGGATGAACACTGAAGCTTTCTTT
>NA|NA|TRBJ1-5|TRBV9
CASSEGGAEYQPQHF
TGTGCCAGCAGCGAGGGGGGGGCGGAGTATCAGCCCCAGCATTTT
>NA|NA|TRBJ1-6|TRBV27
CASSPTGRTRGSYNSPLHF
TGTGCCAGCAGCCCTACAGGACGCACAAGGGGCTCCTATAATTCACCCCTCCACTTT
>once|NA|TRBJ1-2|TRBV18
CASSPAQVLNYGYTF
TGTGCCAGCTCACCGGCACAGGTCCTTAACTATGGCTACACCTTC
>NA|TRBD1|TRBJ2-7|TRBV7-2
CASSSRLGQGSYEQYF
TGTGCCAGCAGCTCGCGATTAGGACAGGGTTCCTACGAGCAGTACTTC
>NA|NA|TRBJ2-2|TRBV30
CAWNPVLTGELFF
TGTGCCTGGAATCCGGTGTTGACCGGGGAGCTGTTTTTT
>NA|TRBD2|TRBJ2-3|TRBV7-2
CASSLGPSGATQYF
TGTGCCAGCAGCTTAGGCCCTAGCGGGGCTACGCAGTATTTT
>NA|NA|TRBJ1-2|TRBV5-4
CASSLPGQAYGYTF
TGTGCCAGCAGCCTCCCAGGCCAGGCCTATGGCTACACCTTC
>NA|NA|TRBJ1-1|TRBV30
CAWNNLGRGNTEAFF
TGTGCCTGGAATAATTTGGGCCGGGGGAACACTGAAGCTTTCTTT
>few|NA|TRBJ2-7|TRBV5-8
CASSTLGGYEQYF
TGTGCCAGCAGCACCCTCGGGGGCTACGAGCAGTACTTC
>few|NA|TRBJ2-1|TRBV5-5
CASSLGAASYNEQFF
TGTGCCAGCAGCTTGGGCGCCGCTTCCTACAATGAGCAGTTCTTC
>NA|NA|TRBJ2-6|TRBV5-4
CASSFISGANVLTF
TGTGCCAGCAGCTTTATCTCTGGGGCCAACGTCCTGACTTTC
>NA|NA|TRBJ2-3|TRBV5-4
CASRVGGIDTQYF
TGTGCCAGCAGGGTGGGGGGTATAGATACGCAGTATTTT
>large|TRBD1|TRBJ1-1|TRBV10-2
CASSAPGQATEAFF
TGCGCCAGCAGTGCTCCGGGACAGGCGACGGAAGCTTTCTTT
>NA|TRBD2|TRBJ2-7|TRBV30
CAWSPLAGERDEQYF
TGTGCCTGGAGTCCACTAGCGGGAGAGAGGGACGAGCAGTACTTC
>NA|TRBD1|TRBJ1-5|TRBV7-9
CASSLDRAEPQHF
TGTGCCAGCAGCCTGGACAGGGCCGAACCCCAGCATTTT
>NA|NA|TRBJ2-1|TRBV28
CASSLYSFLHLGSYNEQFF
TGTGCCAGCAGTTTATACAGCTTCCTTCATCTGGGCTCCTACAATGAGCAGTTCTTC
>few|TRBD2|TRBJ2-1|TRBV7-2
CASSLTSGGHNEQFF
TGTGCCAGCAGCTTAACTAGCGGGGGGCACAATGAGCAGTTCTTC
>NA|NA|TRBJ1-4|TRBV28
CASRGSGGGAQKLFF
TGTGCCAGCAGAGGATCCGGAGGAGGGGCGCAAAAACTGTTTTTT
>NA|NA|TRBJ2-7|TRBV7-9
CASSTAPYEQYF
TGTGCCAGCAGCACAGCCCCGTACGAGCAGTACTTC
>NA|TRBD2|TRBJ2-3|TRBV6-5
CASSSGRATDTQYF
TGTGCCAGCAGTAGCGGGAGGGCCACAGATACGCAGTATTTT
>NA|NA|TRBJ2-1|TRBV13
CASSRKQGNEQFF
TGTGCCAGCAGCAGAAAACAGGGAAATGAGCAGTTCTTC
>NA|NA|TRBJ1-3|TRBV5-1
CASSYQGVSGNTIYF
TGCGCCAGCAGTTACCAAGGGGTCTCTGGAAACACCATATATTTT
>NA|NA|TRBJ2-5|TRBV11-2
CASSGWESQETQYF
TGTGCCAGCAGTGGTTGGGAGAGCCAAGAGACCCAGTACTTC
>NA|NA|TRBJ1-1|TRBV15
CATSRDGRNTEAFF
TGTGCCACCAGCAGAGATGGCAGGAACACTGAAGCTTTCTTT
>NA|TRBD1|TRBJ1-1|TRBV5-4
CASQVWTGVMNTEAFF
TGTGCCAGCCAAGTCTGGACAGGGGTAATGAACACTGAAGCTTTCTTT
>NA|NA|TRBJ1-5|TRBV10-3
CAISEQAQGSQPQHF
TGTGCCATCAGTGAGCAGGCCCAGGGGAGTCAGCCCCAGCATTTT
>NA|TRBD2|TRBJ2-2|TRBV10-3
CAISLAGYTGELFF
TGTGCCATCAGCTTAGCGGGCTACACCGGGGAGCTGTTTTTT
>NA|TRBD1|TRBJ1-2|TRBV28
CASSSPGTGVNYGYTF
TGTGCCAGCAGTTCACCCGGGACAGGGGTCAACTATGGCTACACCTTC
>NA|NA|TRBJ1-2|TRBV6-5
CASKKNRDNYGYTF
TGTGCCAGCAAGAAGAACAGGGATAACTATGGCTACACCTTC
>NA|TRBD1|TRBJ2-1|TRBV28
CASSLPGQGSYNEQFF
TGTGCCAGCAGTTTACCGGGACAGGGGAGCTACAATGAGCAGTTCTTC
>NA|TRBD2|TRBJ2-1|TRBV19
CASTPGMAGAPMLGNEQFF
TGTGCCAGTACCCCCGGTATGGCGGGAGCGCCGATGTTGGGAAATGAGCAGTTCTTC
>NA|TRBD2|TRBJ2-3|TRBV19
CASSRSLAGVTDTQYF
TGTGCCAGTAGTAGATCACTAGCGGGGGTCACAGATACGCAGTATTTT
>few|NA|TRBJ1-2|TRBV11-2
CASSPLPGRNVYGYTF
TGTGCCAGCAGCCCCCTACCGGGGAGGAACGTTTATGGCTACACCTTC
>few|TRBD1|TRBJ1-4|TRBV6-1
CASRYRGANEKLFF
TGTGCCAGCAGATACAGGGGTGCAAATGAAAAACTGTTTTTT
>NA|NA|TRBJ1-5|TRBV2
CASSLTGMREPQHF
TGTGCCAGCAGTTTAACAGGGATGAGGGAGCCCCAGCATTTT
>NA|NA|TRBJ1-5|TRBV7-9
CASSLGGTLNQPQHF
TGTGCCAGCAGCTTAGGAGGTACTCTCAATCAGCCCCAGCATTTT